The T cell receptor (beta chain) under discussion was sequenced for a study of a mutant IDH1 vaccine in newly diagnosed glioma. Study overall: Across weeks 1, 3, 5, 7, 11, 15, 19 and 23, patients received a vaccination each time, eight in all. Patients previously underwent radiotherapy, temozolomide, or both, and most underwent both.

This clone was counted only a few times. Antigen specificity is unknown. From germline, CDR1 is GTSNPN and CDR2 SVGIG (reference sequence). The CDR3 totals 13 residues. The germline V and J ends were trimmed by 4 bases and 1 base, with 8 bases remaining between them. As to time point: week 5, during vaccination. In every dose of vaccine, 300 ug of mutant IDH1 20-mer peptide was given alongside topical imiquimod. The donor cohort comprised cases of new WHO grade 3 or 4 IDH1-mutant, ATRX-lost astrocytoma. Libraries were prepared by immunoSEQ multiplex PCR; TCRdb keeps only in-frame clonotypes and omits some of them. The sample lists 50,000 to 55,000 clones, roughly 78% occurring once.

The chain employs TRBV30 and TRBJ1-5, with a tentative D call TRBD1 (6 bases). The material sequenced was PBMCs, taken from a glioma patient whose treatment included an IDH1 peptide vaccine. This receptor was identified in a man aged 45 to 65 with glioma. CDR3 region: CAWTTGSNQPQHF. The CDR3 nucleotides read TGTGCCTGGACAACAGGGAGCAATCAGCCCCAGCATTTT. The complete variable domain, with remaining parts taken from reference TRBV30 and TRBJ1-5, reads SQTIHQWPATLVQPVGSPLSLECTVEGTSNPNLYWYRQAAGRGLQLLFYSVGIGQISSEVPQNLSASRPQDRQFILSSKKLLLSDSGFYLCAWTTGSNQPQHFGDGTRLSIL.